This TCR beta chain was observed in a study of T cells in Graves' hyperthyroidism and ophthalmopathy. Study outcomes and limitations: Blood shared most expanded thyroid clonotypes above 0.001. Using 13 V-J features, a model discriminated ophthalmopathy from stable hyperthyroidism.

A note on this clonotype: What it binds is not known.

There are 13 residues in the CDR3. V lost 2 bases to trimming and J lost 6 bases, with 8 bases between them. RNA transcripts were the template for amplifying TCR beta CDR3 regions. First-round RT-PCR with HTBI primers amplified the TCR CDR3 region. TCRdb re-called the multiplex PCR reads with MiXCR, one entry per CDR3 protein. Seen here are hundreds of thousands of distinct CDR3 sequences, about a fifth observed once, and the top ten hold approximately 30%. Pregnant or lactating patients were excluded, as were those with uncontrolled infection or other autoimmune disease. The rearrangement joins TRBV12-3 or TRBV12-4 to TRBJ2-4; D may match TRBD1 or TRBD2 (5 bases each). Sequenced: blood. The receptor's source is a man aged 25 to 40 with Graves' ophthalmopathy. The CDR3: CASSLPGRNIQYF. CDR3 sequence (DNA): TGTGCCAGCAGTTTACCAGGGAGAAACATTCAGTACTTC.